Listed below are T cell receptor beta chains from one sample, sequenced in a study of shared clonotypes between healthy human individuals. Clones were sequenced by immunoSEQ multiplex PCR, and TCRdb holds only the in-frame ones, with some missing. There are around 990,000 clones in the sample; about 72% occur only once, and 0.89% lies in the top ten. The sequenced material came from memory CD4+ T cells from PBMCs. The receptors stem from a man between 18 and 29 years old in good health. Some clones in this sample may be carry-over from other donors' samples. Both conserved end residues are part of each CDR3. D genes are given only for firm matches. Part of the rows lack a size; the others show once, few, many or a class for expanded clones.

D gene	V gene	J gene	clone size	CDR3 DNA	CDR3 protein
NA	TRBV15	TRBJ1-4	NA	TGTGCCACCAGCAGAGGGGGTTCAAGTGAAAAACTGTTTTTT	CATSRGGSSEKLFF
NA	TRBV27	TRBJ2-6	NA	TGTGCCAGCAGTCCGCAGGGATCAGGGGCCAACGTCCTGACTTTC	CASSPQGSGANVLTF
NA	TRBV18	TRBJ1-1	few	TGTGCCAGCTCACCAGTCCGTCGGGACACTGAAGCTTTCTTT	CASSPVRRDTEAFF
TRBD2	TRBV7-9	TRBJ2-3	once	TGTGCCAGCAGCTTATCCTTGTTAGCGGGGGAAGATACGCAGTATTTT	CASSLSLLAGEDTQYF
NA	TRBV7-2	TRBJ2-5	NA	TGTGCCAGCAGCTTAACGGAGGACGTCAGGGAGACCCAGTACTTC	CASSLTEDVRETQYF
TRBD1	TRBV5-1	TRBJ1-3	many	TGCGCCAGCAGCGCTGGCCAGGGGGACAGAAACACCATATATTTT	CASSAGQGDRNTIYF
TRBD1	TRBV11-2	TRBJ1-2	NA	TGTGCCAGCAGGAGAACGGGACAGGCGGACGGCTACACCTTC	CASRRTGQADGYTF
NA	TRBV30	TRBJ2-6	NA	TGTGCCTGGAGTGCGCGGGTTTTTGGGGCCAACGTCCTGACTTTC	CAWSARVFGANVLTF
NA	TRBV7-2	TRBJ2-7	NA	TGTGCCAGCAGCTCGCCCCAAATCGGGGAGCAGTACTTC	CASSSPQIGEQYF
TRBD1	TRBV28	TRBJ2-3	few	TGTGCCAGCAGACCCCGACGGACAGGGTTGCCCAGCACAGATACGCAGTATTTT	CASRPRRTGLPSTDTQYF
NA	TRBV6-1	TRBJ2-7	NA	TGTGCCAGCAGTGAAGTATCTAACACCCTATTTGCCTACGAGCAGTACTTC	CASSEVSNTLFAYEQYF
TRBD1	TRBV2	TRBJ1-5	NA	TGTGCCAGCAGTGACCAAAAGGGTGACAGGGTAATTCAGCCCCAGCATTTT	CASSDQKGDRVIQPQHF
NA	TRBV5-5	TRBJ1-5	NA	TGTGCCAGCAGCCAACGGGGAGATAATCAGCCCCAGCATTTT	CASSQRGDNQPQHF
NA	TRBV2	TRBJ2-3	NA	TGTGCCAGCAGACGGGACGCCCGAAGCACAGATACGCAGTATTTT	CASRRDARSTDTQYF
NA	TRBV6-6	TRBJ2-7	NA	TGTGCCAGCAGTCCCGGGACTTCAAACTCCTACGAGCAGTACTTC	CASSPGTSNSYEQYF
TRBD1	TRBV27	TRBJ2-7	NA	TGTGCCAGCCGGACAGGGGGAAGGTACGAGCAGTACTTC	CASRTGGRYEQYF
TRBD1	TRBV18	TRBJ1-1	few	TGTGCCAGCTCGGACAGGGTTGGGGAGAACACTGAAGCTTTCTTT	CASSDRVGENTEAFF
NA	TRBV4-1	TRBJ2-3	many	TGCGCCAGCAGCCAGATGGGGGCCGGTACGCAGTATTTT	CASSQMGAGTQYF
TRBD1	TRBV25-1	TRBJ2-1	NA	TGTGCCAGCAGTGTGGACAGGGCCGGGGCTAATGAGCAGTTCTTC	CASSVDRAGANEQFF
TRBD2	TRBV19	TRBJ2-1	NA	TGTGCCAGTAGTCCGAGGACTAGCGGCAACAATGAGCAGTTCTTC	CASSPRTSGNNEQFF
NA	TRBV11-2	TRBJ1-2	NA	TGTGCCAGCAGCCCGGAGGTAGCTAACTATGGCTACACCTTC	CASSPEVANYGYTF
NA	TRBV6-6	TRBJ2-4	NA	TGTGCCAGCACCGGACCTTTTGCCAAAAACATTCAGTACTTC	CASTGPFAKNIQYF
NA	TRBV4-1	TRBJ2-3	NA	TGCGCCAGCAGCCAAGAACTCCCAGATACGCAGTATTTT	CASSQELPDTQYF
NA	TRBV5-6	TRBJ2-7	NA	TGTGCCAGCAGCCTGTCGACACTGTACGAGCAGTACTTC	CASSLSTLYEQYF
TRBD2	TRBV5-1	TRBJ2-3	once	TGCGCCAGCAGCTTGACTAGCGGGACTAGTGATACGCAGTATTTT	CASSLTSGTSDTQYF
NA	TRBV11-2	TRBJ1-1	NA	TGTGCCAGCAGCGCAGAATTCGCGGTGAACACTGAAGCTTTCTTT	CASSAEFAVNTEAFF
NA	TRBV10-3	TRBJ1-2	many	TGTGCCATCAGTGACGGGGCAGGGGTCTCCTATGGCTACACCTTC	CAISDGAGVSYGYTF
TRBD1	TRBV6-5	TRBJ1-1	NA	TGTGCCACAGGGGGGGCGGTAAGAACTGAAGCTTTCTTT	CATGGAVRTEAFF
NA	TRBV6-4	TRBJ2-7	NA	TGTGCCAGCCCAAGGGTTCCAAGGGATAGGTACGAGCAGTACTTC	CASPRVPRDRYEQYF
TRBD1	TRBV4-1	TRBJ1-1	NA	TGCGCCAGCAGCCAAGATCTGGGGACAGGGGGGACTGAAGCTTTCTTT	CASSQDLGTGGTEAFF
TRBD2	TRBV6-5	TRBJ2-5	NA	TGTGCCAGCAGTCTTGGGACTAGTCGGCAAGAGACCCAGTACTTC	CASSLGTSRQETQYF
NA	TRBV28	TRBJ2-6	many	TGTGCCAGCAGCCAAAGTTCAGGGGCCAACGTCCTGACTTTC	CASSQSSGANVLTF
NA	TRBV6-5	TRBJ1-2	NA	TGTGCCAGCAGTTACTCCGGGACACATGGCTACACCTTC	CASSYSGTHGYTF
TRBD1	TRBV7-9	TRBJ1-1	once	TGTGCCAGCAGCCCCCAGGGGGGGGGATTCTCTGGAGCTTTCTTT	CASSPQGGGFSGAFF
NA	TRBV28	TRBJ2-3	NA	TGTGCCAGCAGAGCACGGGATTTTGGGGATACGCAGTATTTT	CASRARDFGDTQYF
NA	TRBV4-1	TRBJ2-5	few	TGCGCCAGCAGCCAGGGCACCGCTAGCGAACAAGAGACCCAGTACTTC	CASSQGTASEQETQYF
NA	TRBV7-2	TRBJ1-5	NA	TGTGCCAGCAGCCCAGCGGGGGACGGGTGGAATCAGCCCCAGCATTTT	CASSPAGDGWNQPQHF
NA	TRBV29-1	TRBJ2-3	NA	TGCAGCGTTGGTAGCGACACAGATACGCAGTATTTT	CSVGSDTDTQYF
NA	TRBV5-8	TRBJ2-3	few	TGTGCCAGCAGCAATCACAGGCAGAGCACAGATACGCAGTATTTT	CASSNHRQSTDTQYF
NA	TRBV7-2	TRBJ2-7	few	TGTGCCAGCAGGAAAGCAGGAAATAACCGGTACGAGCAGTACTTC	CASRKAGNNRYEQYF
NA	TRBV7-2	TRBJ2-7	NA	TGTGCCAGCAGCCTAAACAGGATCTACGAGCAGTACTTC	CASSLNRIYEQYF
NA	TRBV6-5	TRBJ2-7	NA	TGTGCCAGCAGTTGGACAGAGAGCTACGAGCAGTACTTC	CASSWTESYEQYF
NA	TRBV5-1	TRBJ2-5	NA	TGCGCCAGCAGCTCCTGGCAGGGTAGGGAGACCCAGTACTTC	CASSSWQGRETQYF
TRBD1	TRBV5-1	TRBJ2-2	NA	TGCGCCAGCAGCTTGGAAGGGGGCGCGTTCACCGGGGAGCTGTTTTTT	CASSLEGGAFTGELFF
NA	TRBV2	TRBJ2-7	NA	TGTGCCAGCAGTGAAGGCAGTTACATGACCTACGAGCAGTACTTC	CASSEGSYMTYEQYF
NA	TRBV10-3	TRBJ1-1	NA	TGTGCCAGTAACCAAGGGGGAGGCACTGAAGCTTTCTTT	CASNQGGGTEAFF
NA	TRBV5-1	TRBJ2-7	many	TGCGCCAGCAGCTTGCAAGGACAGATCTACGAGCAGTACTTC	CASSLQGQIYEQYF
NA	TRBV7-8	TRBJ1-1	NA	TGTGCCAGCAGCCTAGACACGAACACTGAAGCTTTCTTT	CASSLDTNTEAFF